The sequence of this T cell receptor beta chain was determined in a study of technical replicates of blood from a handful of donors. The protocol was immunoSEQ multiplex PCR, while the TCRdb copy is restricted to in-frame clones and leaves out a portion. The sample includes approximately 70,000 clones, approximately 91% of them seen just once. The CDR3 contains 14 residues. The junction had 7 bases not matched to a gene; V was cut back by 5 bases and J by 5 bases. Germline V lookup: CDR1 GTSNPN, CDR2 SVGIG (reference sequence). Sequencing was done on a sample of PBMCs. V gene TRBV30 combines with J gene TRBJ2-1; 9 bases are shared with TRBD1. The sequence was obtained from a human donor in good health. Some clones in this sample may be carry-over from other donors' samples. The CDR3 here is CAWARQGGNNEQFF. DNA for the CDR3: TGTGCCTGGGCTAGACAGGGGGGAAACAATGAGCAGTTCTTC.